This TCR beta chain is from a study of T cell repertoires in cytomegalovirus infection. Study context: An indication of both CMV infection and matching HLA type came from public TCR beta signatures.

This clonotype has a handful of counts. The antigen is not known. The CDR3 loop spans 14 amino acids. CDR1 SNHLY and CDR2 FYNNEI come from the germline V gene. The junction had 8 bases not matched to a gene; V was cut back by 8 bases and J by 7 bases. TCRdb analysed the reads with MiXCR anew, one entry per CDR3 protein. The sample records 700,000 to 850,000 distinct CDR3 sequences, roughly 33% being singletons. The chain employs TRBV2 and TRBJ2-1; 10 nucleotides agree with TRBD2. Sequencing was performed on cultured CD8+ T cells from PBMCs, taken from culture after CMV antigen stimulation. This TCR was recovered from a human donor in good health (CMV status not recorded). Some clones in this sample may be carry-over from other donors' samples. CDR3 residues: CASRSGGAWNEQFF. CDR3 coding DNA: TGTGCCAGCCGGAGCGGGGGGGCGTGGAATGAGCAGTTCTTC. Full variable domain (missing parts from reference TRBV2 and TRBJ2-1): EPEVTQTPSHQVTQMGQEVILRCVPISNHLYFYWYRQILGQKVEFLVSFYNNEISEKSEIFDDQFSVERPDGSNFTLKIRSTKLEDSAMYFCASRSGGAWNEQFFGPGTRLTVL.